Listed here is a single TCR beta chain. This specimen comes from a study of HIV-infected patients and healthy controls. The J segment lost 0 bases and the V segment lost 7 bases, leaving 6 bases of the junction unmatched. Germline loops: CDR1 SQVTM, CDR2 ANQGSEA. CDR3 length: 14 amino acids. No cell fractionation was done, so the repertoire covers all unsorted peripheral blood T cells. An approximately 2.5 ml peripheral blood sample was taken for RNA. Alpha and beta constant-region primers primed reverse transcription of about 0.5 ug RNA. Separate chain-specific third strand synthesis with multiplexing indices produced the alpha and beta libraries. Each molecule carried a 12-nucleotide identifier made of two joined random hexamers added before amplification. In TCRdb, the 5' RACE reads were re-called with MiXCR into one record per CDR3 protein. The repertoire includes about 14,000 distinct CDR3 sequences, 7.5% to 10% of them detected once, and around 7% sits in the top ten.

The V gene is TRBV29-1, the J gene TRBJ2-1, with TRBD2 matching over 7 bases. Sequences were obtained from blood. This clonotype originated in an adult in good health. CDR3 amino acids: CSALRGSSYNEQFF. CDR3 bases: TGCAGCGCCCTGCGGGGGAGCTCCTACAATGAGCAGTTCTTC.